This T cell receptor (beta chain) was sequenced for a study of T cell repertoires in cytomegalovirus infection. Study observations and caveats: Frequencies of public TCR beta families were cumulated, and this identified carriers of CMV plus the relevant HLA.

TCRdb re-called the reads through MiXCR, storing one row per CDR3 protein. The sample carries a few hundred thousand distinct CDR3 sequences, about 25% recorded once. Germline-derived CDR1 and CDR2 are MNHEY and SVGEGT. The CDR3 loop spans 15 amino acids. The V end was cut by 2 bases, the J end by 3 bases, with 14 bases between. Of note for this clonotype: The antigen remains undetermined. With a much larger clone just one base away, this may be a read error.

J is TRBJ2-7 and V is TRBV6-2 or TRBV6-3; the D gene is possibly TRBD1 (6 bases). The sample taken for sequencing was PBMCs. This clonotype was sampled from a human donor in good health (CMV status not recorded). Some clones in this sample may be carry-over from other donors' samples. Here the CDR3 DNA reads TGTGCCAGCAGTTACGATGGACAGTTCGTCTACGAGCAGTACTTC. The encoded protein is CASSYDGQFVYEQYF.